The clone carrying this T cell receptor beta chain has a single count. Its antigen is unknown. The data are from a study of PD-1 blockade in mismatch repair-deficient tumors. Whole-study context: All were previously treated, progressing patients with eleven to twelve mismatch repair-deficient cancer types. Study-level findings and limits: Tumor-resident clones, often undetectable pretreatment in blood, expanded then contracted after pembrolizumab.

This CDR3 comprises 16 residues. Germline CDR1 MGHRA, CDR2 YSYEKL. Trimming removed 2 bases from V and 6 bases from J; junction bases left unmatched: 9. All patients were mismatch repair deficient, assessed by either PCR or immunohistochemistry. Using immunoSEQ multiplex PCR, the repertoire was profiled, and TCRdb retains in-frame clones only, with some absent. The table shows more than 85,000 clones, with approximately 83% occurring only once. Sequencing was performed on peripheral blood, taken 36 weeks after starting pembrolizumab. This clonotype originated in an adult with mismatch repair-deficient cancer. This chain joins TRBV4-1 and TRBJ2-1, with 8 bases that match TRBD1. CDR3 DNA: TGCGCCAGCAGCCAACCAGACAGGGGCTTTTTCAATGAGCAGTTCTTC. This codes for CASSQPDRGFFNEQFF.